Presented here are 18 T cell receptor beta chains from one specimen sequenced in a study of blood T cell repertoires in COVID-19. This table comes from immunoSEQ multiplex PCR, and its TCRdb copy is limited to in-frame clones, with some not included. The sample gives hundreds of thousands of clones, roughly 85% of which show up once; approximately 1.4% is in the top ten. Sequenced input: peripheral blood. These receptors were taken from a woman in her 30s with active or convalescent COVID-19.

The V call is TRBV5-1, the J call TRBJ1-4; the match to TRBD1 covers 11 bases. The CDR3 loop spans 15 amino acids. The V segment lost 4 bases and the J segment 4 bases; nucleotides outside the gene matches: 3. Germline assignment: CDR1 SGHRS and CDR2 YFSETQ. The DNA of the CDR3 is TGCGCCAGCAGCCCGGGACAGGGGGATAATGAAAAACTGTTTTTT. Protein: CASSPGQGDNEKLFF.

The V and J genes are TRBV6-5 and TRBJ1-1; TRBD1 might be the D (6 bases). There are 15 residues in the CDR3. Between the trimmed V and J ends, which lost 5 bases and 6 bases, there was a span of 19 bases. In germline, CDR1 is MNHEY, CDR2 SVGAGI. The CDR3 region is CASSPDYSGHAEAFF. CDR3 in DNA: TGTGCCAGCAGTCCCGACTATTCGGGACATGCTGAAGCTTTCTTT.

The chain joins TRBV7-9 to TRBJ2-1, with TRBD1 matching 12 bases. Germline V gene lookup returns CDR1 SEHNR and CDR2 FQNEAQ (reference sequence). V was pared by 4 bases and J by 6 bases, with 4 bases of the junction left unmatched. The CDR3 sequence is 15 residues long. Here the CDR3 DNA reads TGTGCCAGCAGCTCGGGGACAGGGGGCCCCAATGAGCAGTTCTTC. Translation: CASSSGTGGPNEQFF.

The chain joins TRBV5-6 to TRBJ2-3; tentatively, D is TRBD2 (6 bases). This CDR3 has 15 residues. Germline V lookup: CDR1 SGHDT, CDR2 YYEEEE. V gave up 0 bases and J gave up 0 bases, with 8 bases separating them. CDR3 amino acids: CASSLGRDSTDTQYF. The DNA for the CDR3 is TGTGCCAGCAGCTTGGGGCGGGATAGCACAGATACGCAGTATTTT.

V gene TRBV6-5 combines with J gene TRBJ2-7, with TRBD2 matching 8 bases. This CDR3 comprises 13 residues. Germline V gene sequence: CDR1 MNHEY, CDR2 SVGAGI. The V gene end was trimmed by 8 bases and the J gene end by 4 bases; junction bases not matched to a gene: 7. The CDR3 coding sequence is TGTGCCAGCTCGGCCGGGAGGGATTACGAGCAGTACTTC. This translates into CASSAGRDYEQYF.

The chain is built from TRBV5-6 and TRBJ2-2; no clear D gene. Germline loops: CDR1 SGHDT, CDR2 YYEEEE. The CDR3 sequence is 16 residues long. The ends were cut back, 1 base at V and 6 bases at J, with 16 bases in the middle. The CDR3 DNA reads TGTGCCAGCAGCTTGCGAGCGAATAGCCTCCCCGGGGAGCTGTTTTTT. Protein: CASSLRANSLPGELFF.

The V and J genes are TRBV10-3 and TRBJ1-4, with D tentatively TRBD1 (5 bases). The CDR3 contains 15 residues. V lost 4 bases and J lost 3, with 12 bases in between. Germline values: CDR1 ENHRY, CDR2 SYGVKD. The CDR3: CAISVGQGPNEKLFF. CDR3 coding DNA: TGTGCCATCAGTGTCGGCCAGGGCCCTAATGAAAAACTGTTTTTT.

Written as DNA, the CDR3 is TGTGCCAGCAGATACAACAATAATTCACCCCTCCACTTT. Protein sequence: CASRYNNNSPLHF. V usage is TRBV12-3 or TRBV12-4 and J usage is TRBJ1-6; D remains ambiguous. V was trimmed by 6 bases and J by 5 bases, leaving 8 bases between them. The CDR3 spans 13 residues.

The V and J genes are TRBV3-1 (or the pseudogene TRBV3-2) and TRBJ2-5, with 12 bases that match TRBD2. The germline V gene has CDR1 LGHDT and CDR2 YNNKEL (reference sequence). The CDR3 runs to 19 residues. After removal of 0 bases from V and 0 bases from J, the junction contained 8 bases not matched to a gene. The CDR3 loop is CASSQELAGGVSYQETQYF. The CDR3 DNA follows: TGTGCCAGCAGCCAAGAACTAGCGGGGGGCGTATCGTACCAAGAGACCCAGTACTTC.

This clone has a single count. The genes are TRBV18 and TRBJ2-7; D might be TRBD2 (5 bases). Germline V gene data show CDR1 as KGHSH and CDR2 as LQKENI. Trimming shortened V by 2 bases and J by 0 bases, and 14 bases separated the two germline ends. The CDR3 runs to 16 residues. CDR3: CASSPGPAGDSYEQYF. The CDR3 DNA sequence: TGTGCCAGCTCACCAGGCCCCGCGGGCGACTCCTACGAGCAGTACTTC.

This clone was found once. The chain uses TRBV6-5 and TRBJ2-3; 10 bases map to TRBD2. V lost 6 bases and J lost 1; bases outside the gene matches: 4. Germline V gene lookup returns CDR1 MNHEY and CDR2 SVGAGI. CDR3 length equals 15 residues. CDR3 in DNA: TGTGCCAGCAGCCTCAGCGGGGGGGGCACAGATACGCAGTATTTT. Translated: CASSLSGGGTDTQYF.

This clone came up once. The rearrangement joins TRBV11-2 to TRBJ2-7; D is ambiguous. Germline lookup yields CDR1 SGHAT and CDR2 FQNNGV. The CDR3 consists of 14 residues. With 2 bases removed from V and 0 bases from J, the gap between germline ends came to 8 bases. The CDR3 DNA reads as TGTGCCAGCAGCTTACGGTGGAGCTCCTACGAGCAGTACTTC. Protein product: CASSLRWSSYEQYF.

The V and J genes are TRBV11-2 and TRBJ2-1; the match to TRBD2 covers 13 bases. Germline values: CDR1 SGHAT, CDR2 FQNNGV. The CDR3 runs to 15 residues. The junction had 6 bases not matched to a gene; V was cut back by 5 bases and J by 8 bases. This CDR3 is CASSPTSGGAHEQFF. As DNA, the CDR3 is TGTGCCAGCAGCCCTACTAGCGGGGGGGCCCATGAGCAGTTCTTC.

The CDR3 DNA is TGTGCCAGCAGCCAACAAGAGGGTGACAAACCCCAGCATTTT. Its protein product is CASSQQEGDKPQHF. The rearrangement uses TRBV14 and TRBJ1-5, with unresolved D. The germline V and J ends were trimmed by 2 bases and 10 bases, with 15 bases remaining between them. The CDR3 spans 14 residues. In germline, CDR1 is SGHDN, CDR2 FVKESK. Based on the CDR3 plus reference TRBV14 and TRBJ1-5, the full variable domain is EAGVTQFPSHSVIEKGQTVTLRCDPISGHDNLYWYRRVMGKEIKFLLHFVKESKQDESGMPNNRFLAERTGGTYSTLKVQPAELEDSGVYFCASSQQEGDKPQHFGDGTRLSIL.

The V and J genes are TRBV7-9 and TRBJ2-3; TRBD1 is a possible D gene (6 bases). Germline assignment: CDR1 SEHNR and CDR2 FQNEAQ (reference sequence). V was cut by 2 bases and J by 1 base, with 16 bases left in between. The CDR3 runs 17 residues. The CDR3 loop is CASSLLDSREGTDTQYF. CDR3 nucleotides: TGTGCCAGCAGCTTATTGGACAGCCGAGAGGGCACAGATACGCAGTATTTT.

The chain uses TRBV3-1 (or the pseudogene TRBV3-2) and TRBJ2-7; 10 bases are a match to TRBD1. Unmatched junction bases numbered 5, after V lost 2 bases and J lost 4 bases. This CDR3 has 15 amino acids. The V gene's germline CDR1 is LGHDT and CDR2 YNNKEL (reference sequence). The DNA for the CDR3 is TGTGCCAGCAGCCAACCCGGGACAGGGGATTACGAGCAGTACTTC. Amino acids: CASSQPGTGDYEQYF.

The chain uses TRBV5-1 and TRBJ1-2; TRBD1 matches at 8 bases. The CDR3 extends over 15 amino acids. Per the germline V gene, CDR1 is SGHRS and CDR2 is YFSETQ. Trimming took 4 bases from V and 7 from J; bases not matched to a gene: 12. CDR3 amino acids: CASSPQDRGPGGYTF. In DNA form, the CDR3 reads TGCGCCAGCAGCCCCCAAGACAGGGGACCGGGTGGCTACACCTTC.

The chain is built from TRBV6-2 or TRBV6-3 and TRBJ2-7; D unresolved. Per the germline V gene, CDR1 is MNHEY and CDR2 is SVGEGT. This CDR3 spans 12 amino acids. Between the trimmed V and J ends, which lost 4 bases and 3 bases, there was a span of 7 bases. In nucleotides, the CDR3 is TGTGCCAGCAGTTCTTCCCTCTACGAGCAGTACTTC. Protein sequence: CASSSSLYEQYF.